Below are 3 T cell receptor beta chains sequenced from a single sample in a study of shared clonotypes between healthy human individuals. Here immunoSEQ multiplex PCR was the method, and the copy in TCRdb shows in-frame clones only, minus some. The data contain millions of clones, over 85% of them seen just once; the ten biggest clones take up about 0.39%. Sequencing input: naive CD4+ T cells from PBMCs. The sample's subset: CD45RA+ positively selected. Receptor source: a man aged 18 to 35 in good health. Some clones in this sample may be carry-over from other donors' samples.

This chain uses TRBV6-5 with TRBJ2-6; either TRBD1 or TRBD2 may fit D (5 bases each). The V end lost 2 bases, the J end lost 4 bases, and 12 bases lay between the germline ends. The CDR3 has 16 residues. The germline gives CDR1 MNHEY, CDR2 SVGAGI. The CDR3 here is CASSYAWGTGANVLTF. The CDR3 coding sequence is TGTGCCAGCAGTTACGCCTGGGGGACCGGGGCCAACGTCCTGACTTTC.

This rearrangement joins TRBV5-5 to TRBJ2-3, with TRBD2 matching 8 bases. Germline V gene lookup returns CDR1 SGHKS and CDR2 YYEKEE (reference sequence). The CDR3 totals 15 residues. V gave up 4 bases and J gave up 1 base; unmatched junction bases: 5. The CDR3 spells CASSVWREGTDTQYF. The CDR3, as DNA: TGTGCCAGCAGCGTATGGCGGGAGGGCACAGATACGCAGTATTTT.

V and J are TRBV18 and TRBJ2-7, with D unclear. CDR3 length equals 11 residues. Germline CDR1 and CDR2: KGHSH and LQKENI. The germline V and J ends were trimmed by 5 bases and 9 bases, with 11 bases remaining between them. DNA of the CDR3: TGTGCCAGCTCAAATAAGGATTCGCAGTACTTC. Its protein product is CASSNKDSQYF.